Below, 3 T cell receptor beta chains from the same sample are listed, as sequenced in a study of T cells in Graves' hyperthyroidism and ophthalmopathy. TCR beta CDR3 region amplification was performed from RNA transcripts. Initially, a first-round RT-PCR of the TCR CDR3 employed the HTBI primer set. TCRdb reprocessed the multiplex PCR reads via MiXCR and lists one record per CDR3 protein. This sample has hundreds of thousands of distinct CDR3 sequences; roughly 16% occur once, and the top ten carry more than 3%. The sequenced sample consisted of blood. These TCRs come from a woman aged 40 to 55 with Graves' ophthalmopathy.

V and J are TRBV4-1 and TRBJ2-5; perhaps TRBD2 as D (5 bases). Trimming pared 1 base from V and 2 bases from J, leaving 11 bases between. Per the germline V gene, CDR1 is MGHRA and CDR2 is YSYEKL. The CDR3 runs 15 residues. This CDR3 is CASSQGEQRQETQYF. Here the CDR3 DNA reads TGCGCCAGCAGCCAAGGGGAGCAGAGGCAAGAGACCCAGTACTTC.

Ten or more counts support this clonotype. The chain recombines TRBV5-1 with TRBJ2-1, with 13 bases fitting TRBD2. Germline V gene lookup returns CDR1 SGHRS and CDR2 YFSETQ. Unmatched junction bases numbered 2, after V lost 0 bases and J lost 8 bases. CDR3 length: 15 residues. The CDR3 bases are TGCGCCAGCAGCTTGGGGACTAGCGGGGGTCATGAGCAGTTCTTC. Translated, it gives CASSLGTSGGHEQFF.

The J gene is TRBJ2-1, the V gene TRBV9; unclear D gene. V was shortened by 0 bases and J by 9 bases, with 10 bases between the two germline ends. In germline, CDR1 is SGDLS, CDR2 YYNGEE. This CDR3 is built from 13 residues. The CDR3 DNA sequence: TGTGCCAGCAGCGTAGAGGGTGGGTTTGAGCAGTTCTTC. Protein: CASSVEGGFEQFF.